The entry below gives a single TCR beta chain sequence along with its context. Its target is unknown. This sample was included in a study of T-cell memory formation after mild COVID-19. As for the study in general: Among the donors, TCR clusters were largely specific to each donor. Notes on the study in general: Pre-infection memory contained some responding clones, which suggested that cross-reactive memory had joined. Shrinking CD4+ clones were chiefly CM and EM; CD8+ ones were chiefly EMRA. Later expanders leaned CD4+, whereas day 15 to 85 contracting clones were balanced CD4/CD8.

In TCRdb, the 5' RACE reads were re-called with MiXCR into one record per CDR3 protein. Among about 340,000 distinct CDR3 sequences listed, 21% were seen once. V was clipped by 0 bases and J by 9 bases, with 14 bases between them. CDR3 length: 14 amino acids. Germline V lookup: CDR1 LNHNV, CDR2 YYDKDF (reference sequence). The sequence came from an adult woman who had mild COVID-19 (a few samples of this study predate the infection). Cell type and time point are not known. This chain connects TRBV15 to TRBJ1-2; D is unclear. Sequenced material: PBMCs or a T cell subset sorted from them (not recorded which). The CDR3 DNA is TGTGCCACCAGCAGAGATTACAACCCAGGCCGCTACACCTTC. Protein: CATSRDYNPGRYTF.